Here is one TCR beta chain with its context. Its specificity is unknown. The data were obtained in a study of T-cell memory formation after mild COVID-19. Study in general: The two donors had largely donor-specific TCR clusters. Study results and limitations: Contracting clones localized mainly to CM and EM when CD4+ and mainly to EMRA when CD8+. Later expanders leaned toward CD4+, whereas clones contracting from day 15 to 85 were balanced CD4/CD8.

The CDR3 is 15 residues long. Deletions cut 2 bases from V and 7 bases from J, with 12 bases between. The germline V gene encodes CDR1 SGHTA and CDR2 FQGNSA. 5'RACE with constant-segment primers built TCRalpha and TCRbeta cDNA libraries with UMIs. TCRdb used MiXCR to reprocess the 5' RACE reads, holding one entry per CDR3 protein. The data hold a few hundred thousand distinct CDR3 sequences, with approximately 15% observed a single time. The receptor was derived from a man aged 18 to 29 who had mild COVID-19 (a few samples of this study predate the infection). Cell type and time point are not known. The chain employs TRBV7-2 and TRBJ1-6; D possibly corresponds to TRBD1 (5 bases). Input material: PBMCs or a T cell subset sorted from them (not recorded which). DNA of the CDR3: TGTGCCAGCAGCTTAATTGGGGCTCCGAATTCACCCCTCCACTTT. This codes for CASSLIGAPNSPLHF.